This TCR beta chain emerged from a study of blood T cell repertoires in COVID-19. Background on the study: There were acute and convalescent COVID-19 samples, and they came from the United States, Italy and Spain.

Measured with immunoSEQ multiplex PCR; TCRdb has only the in-frame clones, and not every one. The sample yields tens of thousands of clones, approximately 86% seen once. This CDR3 contains 13 residues. The germline CDR1 and CDR2 sequences are WSHSY and SAAADI. V lost 2 bases to trimming and J lost 8 bases, with 12 bases between them. The genes are TRBV10-2 and TRBJ1-2, with D perhaps TRBD1 (6 bases). Sequencing was performed on peripheral blood. The sequence derives from a man aged 55-75 years with acute or convalescent COVID-19. As DNA, the CDR3 is TGCGCCAGCAGTGAGACAGGGATGGGCGGCTACACCTTC. The encoded protein is CASSETGMGGYTF.